Following are 26 T cell receptor beta chains from one sample sequenced in a study of early stage breast cancer tumors. The assay was immunoSEQ multiplex PCR, and TCRdb's table has in-frame clones only and misses some. The sample carries about 29,000 clones, approximately 85% recorded once. Sequencing was performed on blood. The receptors derive from a person aged 50 to 59 with breast cancer.

V usage is TRBV29-1 and J usage is TRBJ1-1; D possibly corresponds to TRBD1 (5 bases). The CDR3 has 15 residues. Germline CDR1 SQVTM, CDR2 ANQGSEA. Trimming removed 4 bases from V and 4 bases from J, with 19 bases in between. The CDR3 here is CSVANFEGLRTEAFF. Here the CDR3 DNA reads TGCAGCGTTGCCAACTTTGAGGGGCTACGCACTGAAGCTTTCTTT.

The table lists this clone with a few counts. This chain connects TRBV29-1 to TRBJ1-4; D unclear. The CDR3 is 12 amino acids. Germline V gene data show CDR1 as SQVTM and CDR2 as ANQGSEA. Trimming stripped 4 bases from V and 12 bases from J, with 15 bases between. The CDR3 reads CSVGQTNEQLFF. The CDR3 nucleotides read TGCAGCGTTGGGCAGACTAATGAGCAACTGTTTTTT.

The chain carries TRBV5-4 and TRBJ2-6; the D call may be TRBD1 or TRBD2 (5 bases each). Trimming took off 4 bases at V and 0 bases at J, with 11 bases between the two ends. There are 16 residues in the CDR3. Germline V gives CDR1 SGHNT, CDR2 YYREEE (reference sequence). CDR3 nucleotides: TGTGCCAGCAGCCAAGACGGGGCCTCTGGGGCCAACGTCCTGACTTTC. Residues: CASSQDGASGANVLTF. The full variable domain, in which reference TRBV5-4 and TRBJ2-6 provide the parts outside the CDR3, is ETGVTQSPTHLIKTRGQQVTLRCSSQSGHNTVSWYQQALGQGPQFIFQYYREEENGRGNFPPRFSGLQFPNYSSELNVNALELDDSALYLCASSQDGASGANVLTFGAGSRLTVL.

The CDR3 DNA is TGTGCCAGCAGCTTTGGGAATCTTAATGAAAAACTGTTTTTT. The encoded protein is CASSFGNLNEKLFF. The chain combines TRBV5-4 with TRBJ1-4; D uncertain. The CDR3 length is 14 residues. V was clipped by 2 bases and J by 4 bases, with 9 bases between them. In germline, CDR1 is SGHNT, CDR2 YYREEE (reference sequence).

V and J are TRBV19 and TRBJ1-2, with 9 positions matching TRBD1. With 6 bases clipped from V and 7 bases from J, the junction kept 18 bases outside the gene matches. The germline V gene encodes CDR1 LNHDA and CDR2 SQIVND (reference sequence). The CDR3 sequence is 17 residues long. The CDR3 spells CASSPGQGILFGGGYTF. In nucleotides, the CDR3 is TGTGCCAGTAGCCCGGGACAGGGTATTTTGTTCGGCGGTGGCTACACCTTC. The full variable domain, in which reference TRBV19 and TRBJ1-2 provide the parts outside the CDR3, is DGGITQSPKYLFRKEGQNVTLSCEQNLNHDAMYWYRQDPGQGLRLIYYSQIVNDFQKGDIAEGYSVSREKKESFPLTVTSAQKNPTAFYLCASSPGQGILFGGGYTFGSGTRLTVV.

The table lists this clone with a count of one. The V call is TRBV28, the J call TRBJ2-5; 8 bases are shared with TRBD2. This CDR3 is built from 15 residues. Germline lookup yields CDR1 MDHEN and CDR2 SYDVKM. V gave up 3 bases and J gave up 5 bases; unmatched junction bases: 8. CDR3 DNA: TGTGCCAGCAGTTTGGGGGGACTAGGGGTGGAGACCCAGTACTTC. This encodes CASSLGGLGVETQYF.

In this sample, this clone turned up once. This rearrangement joins TRBV11-2 to TRBJ1-2; TRBD1 agrees at 12 bases. The V and J ends lost 2 bases and 7 bases, in that order; junction bases with no gene match: 8. Germline CDR1 is SGHAT and CDR2 is FQNNGV. CDR3 size: 16 residues. CDR3 coding DNA: TGTGCCAGCAGCTTATTGGGACAGGGGGCTAGGGGTGGCTACACCTTC. Residues: CASSLLGQGARGGYTF.

This clone was counted only a few times. The CDR3 region has the DNA TGCAGCGTTGAAGACCCCCGACTAGCGGGAGGTGAGCAGTTCTTC. Its translation is CSVEDPRLAGGEQFF. J is TRBJ2-1 and V is TRBV29-1; 13 bases are shared with TRBD2. Germline V lookup: CDR1 SQVTM, CDR2 ANQGSEA. The length of the CDR3 is 15 residues. The V and J ends lost 0 bases and 9 bases, in that order; junction bases with no gene match: 5.

The gene calls are TRBV30 and TRBJ1-2, with D possibly being TRBD1 (5 bases). CDR3 size: 14 residues. Trimming took 4 bases from V and 2 from J, leaving 14 bases between them. CDR1 and CDR2 from the germline V gene are GTSNPN and SVGIG (reference sequence). The CDR3 reads CAWNFPDTNYGYTF. CDR3 nucleotide sequence: TGTGCCTGGAATTTCCCGGACACCAACTATGGCTACACCTTC.

This clone was counted only a few times. The genes are TRBV4-1 and TRBJ2-4; D is unclear. The CDR3 sequence is 13 residues long. V was shortened by 4 bases and J by 12 bases, with 16 bases between the two germline ends. Per the germline V gene, CDR1 is MGHRA and CDR2 is YSYEKL. The CDR3 DNA reads TGCGCCAGCAGCCCCCTCGTGTCGGCTGCTCAGTACTTC. Translated, it gives CASSPLVSAAQYF.

The chain joins TRBV4-2 to TRBJ2-5; perhaps D is TRBD1 or TRBD2 (5 bases each). Trimming cost V 2 bases and J 5 bases, with 15 bases left between them. This CDR3 is built from 15 residues. Germline V gene data show CDR1 as LGHNA and CDR2 as YNFKEQ. CDR3 sequence reads: CASSQNRDASETQYF. DNA of the CDR3: TGTGCCAGCAGCCAAAACCGGGACGCTAGTGAGACCCAGTACTTC.

The CDR3 bases are TGTGCCAGTAGTATCGGCCCGGGCCCTCCTGGAAACACCATATATTTT. Translation: CASSIGPGPPGNTIYF. The chain has TRBV19 and TRBJ1-3, with D uncertain. The CDR3 sequence is 16 residues long. V was pared by 3 bases and J by 2 bases, with 14 bases between. Germline V gene data show CDR1 as LNHDA and CDR2 as SQIVND (reference sequence).

The V and J genes are TRBV2 and TRBJ2-3; D not resolved. V was pared by 2 bases and J by 0 bases, with 9 bases between. Germline V gene sequence: CDR1 SNHLY, CDR2 FYNNEI. This CDR3 has 15 amino acids. The CDR3 DNA reads as TGTGCCAGCAGTGAAAGGCATCTAAGCACAGATACGCAGTATTTT. This encodes CASSERHLSTDTQYF.

This clone appeared a few times. The chain links TRBV9 to TRBJ1-1, with D perhaps matching TRBD1 (5 bases). Per the germline V gene, CDR1 is SGDLS and CDR2 is YYNGEE. The CDR3 extends over 15 amino acids. V gave up 3 bases and J gave up 1 base, with 13 bases separating them. The CDR3 bases are TGTGCCAGCAGCGAGGAAGGGAGGGGGAACACTGAAGCTTTCTTT. Amino acids: CASSEEGRGNTEAFF.

The chain links TRBV11-2 to TRBJ2-1, with 8 bases aligning to TRBD1. The V and J ends lost 5 bases and 6 bases, in that order; junction bases with no gene match: 6. This CDR3 has 14 residues. The V gene's germline CDR1 is SGHAT and CDR2 FQNNGV. The CDR3 DNA follows: TGTGCCAGCAGCCGACCGGACAGGGCCAATGAGCAGTTCTTC. The encoded protein is CASSRPDRANEQFF.

The chain is built from TRBV7-3 and TRBJ2-3; TRBD1 or TRBD2 may be the D gene (6 bases each). This CDR3 contains 15 residues. V was cut by 5 bases and J by 6 bases, with 18 bases left in between. Looked up from germline, CDR1 is SGHTA and CDR2 is FQGTGA. The CDR3 spells CASSLGVGGTDTQYF. DNA for the CDR3: TGTGCCAGCAGCCTGGGGGTAGGGGGGACGGATACGCAGTATTTT. The whole variable domain, filled in from reference TRBV7-3 and TRBJ2-3, reads GAGVSQTPSNKVTEKGKYVELRCDPISGHTALYWYRQSLGQGPEFLIYFQGTGAADDSGLPNDRFFAVRPEGSVSTLKIQRTERGDSAVYLCASSLGVGGTDTQYFGPGTRLTVL.

The rearrangement uses TRBV4-1 and TRBJ1-6; D is ambiguous. V gave up 4 bases and J gave up 7 bases, with 8 bases separating them. Germline V CDR1 and CDR2: MGHRA, YSYEKL. This CDR3 spans 13 amino acids. For the CDR3, the DNA is TGCGCCAGCAGCCCTAAAAGGAATTCACCCCTCCACTTT. Translation: CASSPKRNSPLHF.

The chain joins TRBV5-6 to TRBJ2-7, with D unresolved. The CDR3 is 15 amino acids. Germline-derived CDR1 and CDR2 are SGHDT and YYEEEE. V lost 2 bases and J lost 0, with 12 bases in between. The CDR3 loop reads CASSLYLVSSYEQYF. Written as DNA, the CDR3 is TGTGCCAGCAGCTTATATCTGGTTAGCTCCTACGAGCAGTACTTC.

The chain combines TRBV9 with TRBJ2-3; 8 nucleotides line up with TRBD2. This CDR3 contains 14 residues. V lost 3 bases, J lost 5 bases, and 5 bases stayed unmatched. CDR1 SGDLS and CDR2 YYNGEE come from the germline V gene. DNA of the CDR3: TGTGCCAGCAGCGAGCGGGGGATTCAAGATACGCAGTATTTT. This encodes CASSERGIQDTQYF.

CDR3: CASSLATGPSYEQYF. For the CDR3, the DNA is TGTGCCAGCAGCTTGGCGACAGGGCCCTCCTACGAGCAGTACTTC. The V gene is TRBV7-9, the J gene TRBJ2-7, with 7 bases fitting TRBD1. CDR3 length equals 15 residues. V trimming: 3 bases; J trimming: 0 bases; junction bases outside the gene matches: 5. Germline V gives CDR1 SEHNR, CDR2 FQNEAQ (reference sequence).

This chain connects TRBV6-1 to TRBJ2-1; D not certain. Germline-derived CDR1 and CDR2 are MNHNS and SASEGT. The CDR3 runs 13 residues. V gave up 1 base and J gave up 14 bases, with 15 bases separating them. CDR3 loop: CASSEGFPKPKFF. The CDR3 DNA is TGTGCCAGCAGTGAAGGTTTTCCTAAACCAAAGTTCTTC.

This chain joins TRBV30 and TRBJ2-2; possibly TRBD2 for D (6 bases). CDR3 size: 15 residues. The germline V gene encodes CDR1 GTSNPN and CDR2 SVGIG (reference sequence). V shed 3 bases and J shed 4 bases, with 15 bases lying between them. CDR3 DNA: TGTGCCTGGAGACCTCGCGGGGTGGGCACCGGGGAGCTGTTTTTT. This codes for CAWRPRGVGTGELFF.

The CDR3 coding sequence is TGTGCCAGCAGCTCGACAGGGGCCCACACAGATACGCAGTATTTT. This encodes CASSSTGAHTDTQYF. The rearrangement links TRBV7-3 to TRBJ2-3; TRBD1 aligns across 8 bases. Germline trimming cut 4 bases from V and 2 bases from J; bases unmatched to any gene: 5. The CDR3 sequence is 15 residues long. The germline CDR1 and CDR2 sequences are SGHTA and FQGTGA.

This clone was observed a few times. The chain combines TRBV5-4 with TRBJ1-4; D uncertain. V was shortened by 4 bases and J by 3 bases, with 10 bases between the two germline ends. Germline V CDR1 and CDR2: SGHNT, YYREEE (reference sequence). The CDR3 totals 14 residues. The CDR3 loop is CASSHSPSNEKLFF. CDR3 DNA sequence: TGTGCCAGCAGCCACAGCCCTTCTAATGAAAAACTGTTTTTT.

This rearrangement joins TRBV5-1 to TRBJ2-6, with D possibly TRBD2 on 6 matching bases. The CDR3 has 16 residues. CDR1 is SGHRS and CDR2 is YFSETQ in the germline V gene. V was shortened by 0 bases and J by 3 bases, with 10 bases between the two germline ends. The DNA for the CDR3 is TGCGCCAGCAGCTTGGCCCCGGGGGTTGGGGCCAACGTCCTGACTTTC. Protein sequence: CASSLAPGVGANVLTF.

V is TRBV19 and J is TRBJ1-4, with TRBD1 identical over 8 bases. There are 13 residues in the CDR3. Germline loops: CDR1 LNHDA, CDR2 SQIVND (reference sequence). Trimming at V came to 7 bases and at J to 5 bases, leaving 3 bases not matched to a gene. CDR3 loop: CASTRDRNEKLFF. As DNA, the CDR3 is TGTGCCAGTACTCGGGACAGGAATGAAAAACTGTTTTTT.